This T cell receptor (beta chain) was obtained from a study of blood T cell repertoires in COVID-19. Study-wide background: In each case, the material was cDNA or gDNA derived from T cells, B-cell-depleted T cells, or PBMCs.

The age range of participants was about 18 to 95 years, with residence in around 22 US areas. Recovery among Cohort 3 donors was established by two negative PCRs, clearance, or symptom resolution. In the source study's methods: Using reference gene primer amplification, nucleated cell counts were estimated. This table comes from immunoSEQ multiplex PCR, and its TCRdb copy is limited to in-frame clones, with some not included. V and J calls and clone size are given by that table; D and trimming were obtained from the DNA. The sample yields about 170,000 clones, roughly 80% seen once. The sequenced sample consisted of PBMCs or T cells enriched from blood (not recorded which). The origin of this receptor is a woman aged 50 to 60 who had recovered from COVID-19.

CDR3 in amino acids: CASSYGLRLGTQYF. The CDR3 region has the DNA TGTGCCAGCAGTTACGGGCTTCGTCTCGGTACGCAGTATTTT. The chain employs TRBV6-2 or TRBV6-3 and TRBJ2-3; D uncertain. The CDR3 loop spans 14 amino acids. The V gene's germline CDR1 is MNHEY and CDR2 SVGEGT. Trimming shortened V by 2 bases and J by 8 bases, and 14 bases separated the two germline ends.